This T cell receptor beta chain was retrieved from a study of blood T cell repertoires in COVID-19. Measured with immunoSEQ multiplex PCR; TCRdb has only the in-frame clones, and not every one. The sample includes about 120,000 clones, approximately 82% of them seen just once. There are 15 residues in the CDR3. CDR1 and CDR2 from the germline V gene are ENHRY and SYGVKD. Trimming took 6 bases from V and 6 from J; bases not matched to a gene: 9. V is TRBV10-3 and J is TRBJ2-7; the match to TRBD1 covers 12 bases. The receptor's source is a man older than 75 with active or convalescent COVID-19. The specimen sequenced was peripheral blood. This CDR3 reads CAIRNRDRGLLEQYF. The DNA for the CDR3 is TGTGCCATCAGAAACCGGGACAGGGGGCTTCTCGAGCAGTACTTC.